Listed below are T cell receptor beta chains from one sample, sequenced in a study of regulatory T cells in long-lasting Graves disease. From the multiplex PCR reads, TCRdb called clonotypes with MiXCR, one entry per CDR3 protein. The profile shows 200,000 to 300,000 distinct CDR3 sequences, 20% of them singletons. The specimen was peripheral blood mononuclear cells (PBMCs), collected at new diagnosis, from a patient treated with antithyroid drugs. These receptor sequences come from a female donor with Graves disease. Both conserved end residues are part of each CDR3. A D gene is named only where the DNA matches it firmly. Only some rows state a clone size, as once, few, many or a class for expanded clones.

j_call	d_call	v_call	clone_size	cdr3_nt	cdr3_aa
TRBJ2-2	TRBD2	TRBV7-6	NA	TGTGCCAGCAGCCCCATTCTAGCGGGAGGGACGAACACCGGGGAGCTGTTTTTT	CASSPILAGGTNTGELFF
TRBJ2-3	NA	TRBV4-3	few	TGCGCCAGCAGCCAATGGGGGTCAACTAGCACAGATACGCAGTATTTT	CASSQWGSTSTDTQYF
TRBJ2-3	TRBD2	TRBV12-3/TRBV12-4	many	TGTGCCAGCAGTGGACTAGCGGGAGACGGAGATACGCAGTATTTT	CASSGLAGDGDTQYF
TRBJ2-1	NA	TRBV7-3	many	TGTGCCAGCAGCTTAACGAGGGACCCCGAGAATGAGCAGTTCTTC	CASSLTRDPENEQFF
TRBJ2-4	NA	TRBV7-2	few	TGTGCCAGCAGCTTTGGGGGTTCCAAAAACATTCAGTACTTC	CASSFGGSKNIQYF
TRBJ2-7	NA	TRBV11-2	many	TGTGCCAGCAGCATAGGACAGAGAATGCTTTACGAGCAGTACTTC	CASSIGQRMLYEQYF
TRBJ2-7	TRBD1	TRBV12-3/TRBV12-4	many	TGTGCCAGCAGCCCGCCCGGCAGGGGGAACGAGCAGTACTTC	CASSPPGRGNEQYF
TRBJ2-1	NA	TRBV6-2/TRBV6-3	many	TGTGCCAGCAGTTTCAAGACAGGGAGGCATGAGCAGTTCTTC	CASSFKTGRHEQFF
TRBJ1-1	NA	TRBV9	few	TGTGCCAGCAGCTCAGAGATGGGTTATGAAGCTTTCTTT	CASSSEMGYEAFF
TRBJ2-7	NA	TRBV12-3/TRBV12-4	many	TGTGCCAGCAGTCGCACAAACAGCGAGCAGTACTTC	CASSRTNSEQYF
TRBJ1-2	NA	TRBV20-1	many	TGCAGTGCCCCGAGAGGTGGAACTAATAACTATGGCTACACCTTC	CSAPRGGTNNYGYTF
TRBJ1-2	TRBD1	TRBV7-2	NA	TGTGCCAGCAGACGAACAGGGGGCGTCGGTGGCTACACCTTC	CASRRTGGVGGYTF
TRBJ2-1	NA	TRBV18	many	TGTGCCAGCTCACCAGGAGGGAGGCATAATGAGCAGTTCTTC	CASSPGGRHNEQFF
TRBJ1-2	NA	TRBV6-1	many	TGTGCCAGCAGATCCGACATGGCGGGCTACACCTTC	CASRSDMAGYTF